This T cell receptor beta chain was obtained from a study of radiotherapy plus CTLA-4 blockade in lung cancer. Study as a whole: With approximately 33% of patients having disease control, objective responses were seen in under 20%. Study-level results: Reports state that early shifts in blood T cell clones, with interferon-beta, best predicted response. Among blood TCR repertoires after radiotherapy plus ipilimumab, tumor-derived clones expanded.

The V segment lost 7 bases and the J segment 1 base; nucleotides outside the gene matches: 8. Germline-derived CDR1 and CDR2 are SGHNT and YYREEE (reference sequence). The CDR3 extends over 15 amino acids. Of note for this clone: Antigen unknown.

Produced via immunoSEQ multiplex PCR; TCRdb's table is partial and in-frame only. The sample lists about 100,000 clones; roughly four fifths were seen once. Receiving focal radiation plus CTLA-4 blockade with ipilimumab were patients who had chemo-refractory metastatic non-small-cell lung cancer. The TCR originated in a human donor with non-small cell lung cancer who had stable disease on radiotherapy plus ipilimumab. The input for sequencing was peripheral blood, taken from a patient treated with radiotherapy plus ipilimumab. The chain couples TRBV5-4 to TRBJ2-1; 7 positions match TRBD2. In DNA, the CDR3 is TGTGCCAGCTCTGACGGGGGGTCTTCCTACAATGAGCAGTTCTTC. Protein product: CASSDGGSSYNEQFF.